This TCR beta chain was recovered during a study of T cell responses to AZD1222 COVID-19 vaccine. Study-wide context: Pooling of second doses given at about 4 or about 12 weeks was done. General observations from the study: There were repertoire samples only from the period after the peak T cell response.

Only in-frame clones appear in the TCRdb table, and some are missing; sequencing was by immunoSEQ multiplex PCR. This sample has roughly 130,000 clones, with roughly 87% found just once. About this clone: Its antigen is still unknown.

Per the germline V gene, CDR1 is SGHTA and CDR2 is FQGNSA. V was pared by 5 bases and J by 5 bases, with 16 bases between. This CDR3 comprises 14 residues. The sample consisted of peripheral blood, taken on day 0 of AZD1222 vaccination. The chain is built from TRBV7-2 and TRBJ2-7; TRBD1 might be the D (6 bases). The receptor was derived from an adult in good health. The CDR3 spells CASSPLGGLHEQYF. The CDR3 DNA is TGTGCCAGCAGCCCGCTTGGGGGCCTCCACGAGCAGTACTTC.